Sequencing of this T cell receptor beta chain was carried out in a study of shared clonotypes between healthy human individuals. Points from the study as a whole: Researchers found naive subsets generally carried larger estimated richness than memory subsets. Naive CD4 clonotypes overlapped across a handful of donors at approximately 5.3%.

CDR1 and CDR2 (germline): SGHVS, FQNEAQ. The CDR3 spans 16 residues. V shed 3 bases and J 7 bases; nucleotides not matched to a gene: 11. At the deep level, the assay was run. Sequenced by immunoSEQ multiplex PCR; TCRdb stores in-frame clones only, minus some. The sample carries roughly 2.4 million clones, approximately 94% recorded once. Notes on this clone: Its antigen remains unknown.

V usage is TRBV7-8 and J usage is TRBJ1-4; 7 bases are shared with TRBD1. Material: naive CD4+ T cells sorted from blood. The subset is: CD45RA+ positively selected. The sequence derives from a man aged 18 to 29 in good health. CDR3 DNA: TGTGCCAGCAGCTTCTTTGAACAGGGGTTAACTGAAAAACTGTTTTTT. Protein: CASSFFEQGLTEKLFF.